This entry lists 5 T cell receptor beta chains sequenced from one sample in a study of blood T cells in healthy people across ages. Alongside a J-beta primer mix, a sample-barcoded 5' primer served in a second PCR lasting 7 to 11 cycles. TCRdb recomputed calls from the 5' RACE reads with MiXCR, one row per CDR3 protein. The sample has hundreds of thousands of distinct CDR3 sequences, nearly 60% seen once. The sample was blood. The receptor set was obtained from a man aged 25-45 years in good health.

V is TRBV7-2 and J is TRBJ2-3, with D perhaps TRBD1 (5 bases). The CDR3 runs to 16 residues. Trimming stripped 1 base from V and 2 bases from J, with 13 bases between. Germline V gives CDR1 SGHTA, CDR2 FQGNSA. CDR3: CASSLVGALHTDTQYF. CDR3 nucleotide sequence: TGTGCCAGCAGCTTAGTAGGGGCCTTACACACAGATACGCAGTATTTT. Based on the CDR3 plus reference TRBV7-2 and TRBJ2-3, the full variable domain is GAGVSQSPSNKVTEKGKDVELRCDPISGHTALYWYRQSLGQGLEFLIYFQGNSAPDKSGLPSDRFSAERTGGSVSTLTIQRTQQEDSAVYLCASSLVGALHTDTQYFGPGTRLTVL.

The CDR3 region has the DNA TGTGCCAGCAGCATAACCTATATGCGTGAAGCTTTCTTT. Protein sequence: CASSITYMREAFF. The chain recombines TRBV6-5 with TRBJ1-1; D is unclear. V was cut by 6 bases and J by 7 bases, with 15 bases left in between. The germline gives CDR1 MNHEY, CDR2 SVGAGI. The CDR3 loop spans 13 amino acids.

The chain is built from TRBV28 and TRBJ1-4, with 7 bases that match TRBD1. V lost 7 bases, J lost 5 bases, and 10 bases stayed unmatched. The germline gives CDR1 MDHEN, CDR2 SYDVKM. The CDR3 extends over 15 amino acids. CDR3: CASTIADRVNEKLFF. Here the CDR3 DNA reads TGTGCCAGCACCATCGCTGACAGGGTGAATGAAAAACTGTTTTTT.

In its sample, this clonotype was seen once. The gene calls are TRBV6-1 and TRBJ1-6, with TRBD1 matching 9 bases. V trimming: 7 bases; J trimming: 9 bases; junction bases outside the gene matches: 13. The CDR3 is 16 residues long. CDR1 is MNHNS, CDR2 SASEGT, per germline. The CDR3 DNA follows: TGTGCCAGCACTCGACAGGGGGTTAATTCGGTTTCACCCCTCCACTTT. It yields the protein CASTRQGVNSVSPLHF.

This clonotype has just one count. This sequence joins TRBV5-1 and TRBJ1-6; D ambiguous. The length of the CDR3 is 14 residues. Germline CDR1 is SGHRS and CDR2 is YFSETQ. The V gene lost 4 bases and the J gene lost 10 bases, with 15 bases spanning the gap. The CDR3 here is CASSPYGGSSPLHF. CDR3 sequence (DNA): TGCGCCAGCAGCCCCTATGGAGGGAGCTCACCCCTCCACTTT.